The rows below give T cell receptor beta chains drawn from one sample of a study of cytomegalovirus exposure and HLA in healthy donors. Sequenced by immunoSEQ multiplex PCR; TCRdb stores in-frame clones only, minus some. Of some 71,000 clones listed, approximately 81% are singletons. Sequencing used PBMCs. Receptor source: a woman aged 25 to 45 in good health and CMV-seropositive. The CDR3 runs from the conserved cysteine through the conserved F or W. The D gene is left open where the match is weak. Only part of the rows carry a size: once, few, many, or a class if the clone is expanded.

v_call: TRBV30
d_call: .
clone_size: few
j_call: TRBJ1-5
cdr3_nt: TGTGCCTGGAGTCCTACAGGGAGCGCACCCCAGCATTTT
cdr3_aa: CAWSPTGSAPQHF

v_call: TRBV5-1
d_call: .
clone_size: .
j_call: TRBJ2-1
cdr3_nt: TGCGCCAGCACCTTGGGAACTACTAACAATGAGCAGTTCTTC
cdr3_aa: CASTLGTTNNEQFF

v_call: TRBV4-1
d_call: .
clone_size: .
j_call: TRBJ2-1
cdr3_nt: TGCGCCAGCAGCCAAGGACTTCAACGGTCCTACAATGAGCAGTTCTTC
cdr3_aa: CASSQGLQRSYNEQFF

v_call: TRBV7-3
d_call: .
clone_size: .
j_call: TRBJ2-1
cdr3_nt: TGTGCCAGCAGGTATGTCGGACTCCGGAGTGAGCAGTTCTTC
cdr3_aa: CASRYVGLRSEQFF

v_call: TRBV4-2
d_call: .
clone_size: .
j_call: TRBJ1-1
cdr3_nt: TGTGCCAGCTCCGCGGGGGGAAGGAACACTGAAGCTTTCTTT
cdr3_aa: CASSAGGRNTEAFF

v_call: TRBV27
d_call: .
clone_size: .
j_call: TRBJ1-2
cdr3_nt: TGTGCCAGCAGTTTAGGACAAGATTATGGCTACACCTTC
cdr3_aa: CASSLGQDYGYTF

v_call: TRBV30
d_call: .
clone_size: few
j_call: TRBJ2-3
cdr3_nt: TGTGCCTGGAGTTGGCAGAAAACAGATACGCAGTATTTT
cdr3_aa: CAWSWQKTDTQYF

v_call: TRBV5-4
d_call: .
clone_size: .
j_call: TRBJ2-5
cdr3_nt: TGTGCCAGCAGCTTTATTAGTGGGGCAGAGACCCAGTACTTC
cdr3_aa: CASSFISGAETQYF

v_call: TRBV5-1
d_call: .
clone_size: .
j_call: TRBJ2-2
cdr3_nt: TGCGCCAGCAGCTTCTCTTTAGGGGTTGTCACCGGGGAGCTGTTTTTT
cdr3_aa: CASSFSLGVVTGELFF

v_call: TRBV19
d_call: .
clone_size: .
j_call: TRBJ1-1
cdr3_nt: TGTGCCAGTAGTCCCCAGGCCCGTCCAACTGAAGCTTTCTTT
cdr3_aa: CASSPQARPTEAFF

v_call: TRBV6-6
d_call: .
clone_size: once
j_call: TRBJ2-3
cdr3_nt: TGTGCCAGCAGCCCCACGGAGGCTCCGGAGTATTTT
cdr3_aa: CASSPTEAPEYF

v_call: TRBV7-9
d_call: TRBD1
clone_size: few
j_call: TRBJ1-4
cdr3_nt: TGTGCCAGCAGCCGGACAGGGGATAATGAAAAACTGTTTTTT
cdr3_aa: CASSRTGDNEKLFF

v_call: TRBV27
d_call: TRBD1
clone_size: .
j_call: TRBJ1-2
cdr3_nt: TGTGCCAGCAGTAGAACAGGGGGCGGCTACACCTTC
cdr3_aa: CASSRTGGGYTF

v_call: TRBV7-2
d_call: .
clone_size: once
j_call: TRBJ1-5
cdr3_nt: TGTGCCAGCAGCTTATCCGGACTTAGCAATCAGCCCCAGCATTTT
cdr3_aa: CASSLSGLSNQPQHF

v_call: TRBV6-6
d_call: .
clone_size: .
j_call: TRBJ2-1
cdr3_nt: TGTGCCAGCAGTTCCGGGTGGCTCGGTGAGCAGTTCTTC
cdr3_aa: CASSSGWLGEQFF

v_call: TRBV6-1
d_call: TRBD1
clone_size: .
j_call: TRBJ1-2
cdr3_nt: TGTGCCAGCAGTGCCGGACAGGGATGGGATGGCTACACCTTC
cdr3_aa: CASSAGQGWDGYTF

v_call: TRBV5-1
d_call: TRBD1
clone_size: .
j_call: TRBJ2-1
cdr3_nt: TGCGCCAGCAGCTCCGGACAGGGCCGCCCCCCTTACAATGAGCAGTTCTTC
cdr3_aa: CASSSGQGRPPYNEQFF

v_call: TRBV19
d_call: .
clone_size: .
j_call: TRBJ1-2
cdr3_nt: TGTGCCAGTAGTCAGGGAAGGAATGGCTACACCTTC
cdr3_aa: CASSQGRNGYTF

v_call: TRBV5-1
d_call: TRBD2
clone_size: few
j_call: TRBJ2-1
cdr3_nt: TGCGCCAGCAGCTCGCTAGCGGCGGGGCGCACCCTCTACAATGAGCAGTTCTTC
cdr3_aa: CASSSLAAGRTLYNEQFF

v_call: TRBV4-2
d_call: TRBD1
clone_size: .
j_call: TRBJ2-5
cdr3_nt: TGTGCCAGCAGCCTAAATCATGGACAGGGAAAAGAGACCCAGTACTTC
cdr3_aa: CASSLNHGQGKETQYF

v_call: TRBV4-2
d_call: .
clone_size: .
j_call: TRBJ1-3
cdr3_nt: TGTGCCAGCAGCCAAGAGGCAGGGCGGGGAAACACCATATATTTT
cdr3_aa: CASSQEAGRGNTIYF

v_call: TRBV30
d_call: TRBD1
clone_size: .
j_call: TRBJ2-1
cdr3_nt: TGTGCCTCCGGGACAGGGAGGATCTACAATGAGCAGTTCTTC
cdr3_aa: CASGTGRIYNEQFF

v_call: TRBV21-1
d_call: .
clone_size: .
j_call: TRBJ1-1
cdr3_nt: TGTGCCAGCAGCATCATGCGACAGGGGCGTTTGAACACTGAAGCTTTCTTT
cdr3_aa: CASSIMRQGRLNTEAFF

v_call: TRBV10-3
d_call: TRBD1
clone_size: .
j_call: TRBJ1-5
cdr3_nt: TGTGCCGTAGGACAGGCGGAAAATCAGCCCCAGCATTTT
cdr3_aa: CAVGQAENQPQHF

v_call: TRBV18
d_call: .
clone_size: .
j_call: TRBJ1-1
cdr3_nt: TGTGCCAGCTCACCCCAGGGATACACTGAAGCTTTCTTT
cdr3_aa: CASSPQGYTEAFF

v_call: TRBV6-6
d_call: .
clone_size: .
j_call: TRBJ1-2
cdr3_nt: TGTGCCAGCAGCCTACAGGGAACGGGTGGCTACACCTTC
cdr3_aa: CASSLQGTGGYTF

v_call: TRBV4-1
d_call: .
clone_size: few
j_call: TRBJ1-3
cdr3_nt: TGCGCCAGCAGCCAAGGGGCCTACTCTGGAAACACCATATATTTT
cdr3_aa: CASSQGAYSGNTIYF

v_call: TRBV30
d_call: TRBD2
clone_size: .
j_call: TRBJ2-5
cdr3_nt: TGTGCCTGGAGTGAGAAGGGAGGGGAGACCCAGTACTTC
cdr3_aa: CAWSEKGGETQYF